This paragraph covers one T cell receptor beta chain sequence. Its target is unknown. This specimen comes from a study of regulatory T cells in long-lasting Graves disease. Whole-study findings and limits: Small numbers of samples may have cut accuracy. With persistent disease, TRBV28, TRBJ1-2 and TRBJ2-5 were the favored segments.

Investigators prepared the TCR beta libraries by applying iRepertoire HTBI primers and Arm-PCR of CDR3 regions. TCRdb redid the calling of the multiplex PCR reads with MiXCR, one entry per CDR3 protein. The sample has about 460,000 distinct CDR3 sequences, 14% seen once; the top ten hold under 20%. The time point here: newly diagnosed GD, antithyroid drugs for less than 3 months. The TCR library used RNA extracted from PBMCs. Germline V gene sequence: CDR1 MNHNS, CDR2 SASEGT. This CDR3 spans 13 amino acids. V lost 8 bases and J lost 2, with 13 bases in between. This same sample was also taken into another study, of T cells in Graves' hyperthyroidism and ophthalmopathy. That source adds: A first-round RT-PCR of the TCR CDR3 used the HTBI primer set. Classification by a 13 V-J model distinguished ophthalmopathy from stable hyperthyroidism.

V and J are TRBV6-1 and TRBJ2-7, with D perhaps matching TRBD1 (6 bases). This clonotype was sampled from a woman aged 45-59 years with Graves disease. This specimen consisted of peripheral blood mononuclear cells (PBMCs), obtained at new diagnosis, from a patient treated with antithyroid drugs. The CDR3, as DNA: TGTGCCAGCGAGGGGGATGAGACCTACGAGCAGTACTTC. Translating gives CASEGDETYEQYF.